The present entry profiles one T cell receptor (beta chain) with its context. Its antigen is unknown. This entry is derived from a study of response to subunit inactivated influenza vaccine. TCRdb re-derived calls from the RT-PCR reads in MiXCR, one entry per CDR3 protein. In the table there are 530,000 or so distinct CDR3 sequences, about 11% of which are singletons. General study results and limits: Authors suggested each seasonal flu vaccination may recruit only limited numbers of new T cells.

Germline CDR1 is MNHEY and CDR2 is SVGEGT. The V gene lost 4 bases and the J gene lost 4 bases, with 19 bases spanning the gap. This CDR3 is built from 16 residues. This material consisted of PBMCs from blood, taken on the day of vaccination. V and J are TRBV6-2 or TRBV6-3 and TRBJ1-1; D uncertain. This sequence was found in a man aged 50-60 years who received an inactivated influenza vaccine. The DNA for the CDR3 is TGTGCCAGCAGTTCCGATGGGGTTCCCGTGAGCACTGAAGCTTTCTTT. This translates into CASSSDGVPVSTEAFF.